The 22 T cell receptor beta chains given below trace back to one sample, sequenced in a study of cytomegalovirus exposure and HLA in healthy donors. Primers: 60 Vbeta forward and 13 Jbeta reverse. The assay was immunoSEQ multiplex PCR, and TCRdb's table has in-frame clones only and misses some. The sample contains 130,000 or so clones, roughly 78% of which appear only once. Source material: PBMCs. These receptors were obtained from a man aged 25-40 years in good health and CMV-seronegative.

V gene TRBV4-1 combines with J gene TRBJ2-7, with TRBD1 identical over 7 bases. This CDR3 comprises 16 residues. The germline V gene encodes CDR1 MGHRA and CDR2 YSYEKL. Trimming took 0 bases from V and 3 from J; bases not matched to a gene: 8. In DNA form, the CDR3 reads TGCGCCAGCAGCCAAGATGAAGGGGGCATTATCTACGAGCAGTACTTC. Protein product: CASSQDEGGIIYEQYF.

The CDR3 is CASSRPPRFLTSSQETQYF. In DNA, the CDR3 is TGTGCCAGCAGTCGACCCCCCCGTTTTCTGACTAGTTCCCAAGAGACCCAGTACTTC. The V and J genes are TRBV28 and TRBJ2-5, with D perhaps matching TRBD2 (6 bases). V shed 5 bases and J shed 1 base, with 26 bases lying between them. This CDR3 has 19 residues. Germline V gene data show CDR1 as MDHEN and CDR2 as SYDVKM.

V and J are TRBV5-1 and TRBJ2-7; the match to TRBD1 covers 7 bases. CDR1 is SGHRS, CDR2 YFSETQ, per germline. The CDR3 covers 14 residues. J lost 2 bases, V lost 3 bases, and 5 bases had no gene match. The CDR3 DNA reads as TGCGCCAGCAGCTGGGGGACAGCAGCCTACGAGCAGTACTTC. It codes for CASSWGTAAYEQYF.

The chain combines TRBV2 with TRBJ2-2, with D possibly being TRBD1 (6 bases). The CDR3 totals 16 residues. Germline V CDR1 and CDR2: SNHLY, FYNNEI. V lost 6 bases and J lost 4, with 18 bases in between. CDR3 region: CASRISQGWVTGELFF. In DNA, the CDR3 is TGTGCCAGCAGGATTTCACAGGGTTGGGTCACCGGGGAGCTGTTTTTT.

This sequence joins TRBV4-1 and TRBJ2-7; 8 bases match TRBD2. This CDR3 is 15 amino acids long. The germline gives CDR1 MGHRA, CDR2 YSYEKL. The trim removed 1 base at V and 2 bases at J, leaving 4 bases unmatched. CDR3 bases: TGCGCCAGCAGCCAAGGGAGCGGGGGCCCCTACGAGCAGTACTTC. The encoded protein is CASSQGSGGPYEQYF.

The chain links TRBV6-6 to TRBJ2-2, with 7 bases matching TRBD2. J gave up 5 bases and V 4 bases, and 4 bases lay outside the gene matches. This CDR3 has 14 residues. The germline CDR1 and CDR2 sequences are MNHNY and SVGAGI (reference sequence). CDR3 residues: CASSWEGTTGELFF. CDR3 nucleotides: TGTGCCAGCAGTTGGGAGGGAACAACCGGGGAGCTGTTTTTT.

CDR3 residues: CASSRASTPYNEQFF. In DNA form, the CDR3 reads TGTGCCAGCAGTAGAGCTAGCACCCCCTACAATGAGCAGTTCTTC. The chain recombines TRBV7-9 with TRBJ2-1; a possible D gene is TRBD2 (5 bases). V gave up 6 bases and J gave up 2 bases, with 14 bases separating them. Germline lookup yields CDR1 SEHNR and CDR2 FQNEAQ (reference sequence). CDR3 length: 15 residues.

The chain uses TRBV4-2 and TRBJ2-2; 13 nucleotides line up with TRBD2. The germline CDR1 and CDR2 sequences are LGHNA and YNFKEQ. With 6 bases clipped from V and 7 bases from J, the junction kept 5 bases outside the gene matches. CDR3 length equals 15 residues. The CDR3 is CASRWGLAGNGELFF. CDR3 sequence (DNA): TGTGCCAGCAGATGGGGACTAGCGGGAAACGGGGAGCTGTTTTTT.

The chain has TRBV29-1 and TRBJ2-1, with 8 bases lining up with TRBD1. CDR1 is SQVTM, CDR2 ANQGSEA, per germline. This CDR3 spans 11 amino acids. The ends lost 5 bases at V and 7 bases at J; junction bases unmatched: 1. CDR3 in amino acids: CSVRTGNEQFF. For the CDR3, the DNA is TGCAGCGTTCGGACAGGGAATGAGCAGTTCTTC.

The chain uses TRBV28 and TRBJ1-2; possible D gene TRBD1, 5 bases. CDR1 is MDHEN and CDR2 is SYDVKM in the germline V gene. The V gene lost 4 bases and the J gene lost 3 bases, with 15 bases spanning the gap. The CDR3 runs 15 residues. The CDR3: CASSSSAGGDYGYTF. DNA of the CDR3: TGTGCCAGCAGTTCCTCCGCGGGGGGAGACTATGGCTACACCTTC.

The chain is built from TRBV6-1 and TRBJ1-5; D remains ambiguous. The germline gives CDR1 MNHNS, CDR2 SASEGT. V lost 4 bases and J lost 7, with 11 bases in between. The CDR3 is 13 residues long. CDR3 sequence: CASSAEGRQPQHF. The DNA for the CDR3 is TGTGCCAGCAGTGCGGAGGGTCGACAGCCCCAGCATTTT.

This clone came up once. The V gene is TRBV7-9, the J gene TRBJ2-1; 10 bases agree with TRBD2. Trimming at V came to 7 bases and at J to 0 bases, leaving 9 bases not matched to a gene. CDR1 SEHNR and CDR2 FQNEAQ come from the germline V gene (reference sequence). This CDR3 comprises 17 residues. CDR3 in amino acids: CASTLVASGGSYNEQFF. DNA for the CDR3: TGTGCCAGCACCTTGGTGGCTAGCGGGGGCTCCTACAATGAGCAGTTCTTC.

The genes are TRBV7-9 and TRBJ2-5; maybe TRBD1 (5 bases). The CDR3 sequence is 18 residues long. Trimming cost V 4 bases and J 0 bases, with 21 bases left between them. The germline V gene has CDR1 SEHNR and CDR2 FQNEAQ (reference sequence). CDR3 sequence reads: CASSSPATVGGHQETQYF. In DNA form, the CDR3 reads TGTGCCAGCAGCTCCCCAGCGACAGTGGGCGGCCACCAAGAGACCCAGTACTTC.

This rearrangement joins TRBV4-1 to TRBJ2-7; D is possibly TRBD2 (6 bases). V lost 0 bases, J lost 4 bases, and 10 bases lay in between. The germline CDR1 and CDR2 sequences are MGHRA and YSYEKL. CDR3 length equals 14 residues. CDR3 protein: CASSQETRAYEQYF. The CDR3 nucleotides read TGCGCCAGCAGCCAAGAGACTAGAGCATACGAGCAGTACTTC.

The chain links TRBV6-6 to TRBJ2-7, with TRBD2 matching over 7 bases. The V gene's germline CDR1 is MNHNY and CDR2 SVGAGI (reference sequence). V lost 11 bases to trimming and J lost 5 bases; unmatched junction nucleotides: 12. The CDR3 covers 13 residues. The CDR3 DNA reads TGTGCCGCCCGGGGCCGGGGGGTTAACGAGCAGTACTTC. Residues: CAARGRGVNEQYF.

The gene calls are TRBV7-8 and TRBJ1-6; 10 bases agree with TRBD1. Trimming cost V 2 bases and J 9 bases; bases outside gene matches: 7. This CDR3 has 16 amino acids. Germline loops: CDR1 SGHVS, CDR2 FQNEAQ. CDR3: CASSLTDRGPGSPLHF. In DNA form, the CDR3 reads TGTGCCAGCAGCTTAACCGACAGGGGGCCGGGTTCACCCCTCCACTTT.

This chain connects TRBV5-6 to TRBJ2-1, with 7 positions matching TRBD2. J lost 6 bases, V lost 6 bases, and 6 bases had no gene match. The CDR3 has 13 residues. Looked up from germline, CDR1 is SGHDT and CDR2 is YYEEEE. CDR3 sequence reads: CASTPGGPNEQFF. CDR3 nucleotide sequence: TGTGCCAGCACCCCGGGAGGACCCAATGAGCAGTTCTTC.

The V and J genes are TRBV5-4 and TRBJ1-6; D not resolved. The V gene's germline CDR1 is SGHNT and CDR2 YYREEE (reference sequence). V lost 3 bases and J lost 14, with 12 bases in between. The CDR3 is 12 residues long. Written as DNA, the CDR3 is TGTGCCAGCAGCTCCTCCCCCGAGACCCTCCACTTT. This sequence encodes CASSSSPETLHF. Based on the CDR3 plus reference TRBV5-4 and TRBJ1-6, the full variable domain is ETGVTQSPTHLIKTRGQQVTLRCSSQSGHNTVSWYQQALGQGPQFIFQYYREEENGRGNFPPRFSGLQFPNYSSELNVNALELDDSALYLCASSSSPETLHFGNGTRLTVT.

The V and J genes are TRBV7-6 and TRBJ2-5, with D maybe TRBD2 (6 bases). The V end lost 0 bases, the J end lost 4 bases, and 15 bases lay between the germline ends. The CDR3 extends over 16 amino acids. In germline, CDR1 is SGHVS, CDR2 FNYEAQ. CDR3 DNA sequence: TGTGCCAGCAGCTTAGCTCCAACGGGAGCCGGAGAGACCCAGTACTTC. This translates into CASSLAPTGAGETQYF.

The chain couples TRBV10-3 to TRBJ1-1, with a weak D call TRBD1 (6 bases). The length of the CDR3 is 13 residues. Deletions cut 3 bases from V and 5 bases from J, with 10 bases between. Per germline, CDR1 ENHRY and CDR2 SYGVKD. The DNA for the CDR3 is TGTGCCATCAGTGAAGAAACAGGGACTGAAGCTTTCTTT. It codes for CAISEETGTEAFF.

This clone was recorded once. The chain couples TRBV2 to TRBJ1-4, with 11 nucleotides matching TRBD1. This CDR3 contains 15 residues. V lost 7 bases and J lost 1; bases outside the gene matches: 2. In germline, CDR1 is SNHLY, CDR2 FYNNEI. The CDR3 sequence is CASTGTGGTNEKLFF. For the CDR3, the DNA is TGTGCCAGCACCGGGACAGGGGGAACTAATGAAAAACTGTTTTTT.

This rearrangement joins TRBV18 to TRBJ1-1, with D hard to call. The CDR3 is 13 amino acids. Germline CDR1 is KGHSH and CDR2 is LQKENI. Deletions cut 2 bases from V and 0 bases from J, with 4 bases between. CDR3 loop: CASSPAVNTEAFF. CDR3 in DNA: TGTGCCAGCTCACCAGCGGTGAACACTGAAGCTTTCTTT. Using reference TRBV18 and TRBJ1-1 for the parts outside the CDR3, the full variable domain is NAGVMQNPRHLVRRRGQEARLRCSPMKGHSHVYWYRQLPEEGLKFMVYLQKENIIDESGMPKERFSAEFPKEGPSILRIQQVVRGDSAAYFCASSPAVNTEAFFGQGTRLTVV.